This record concerns one TCR beta chain sequence. The sample comes from a study of T cells in Graves' hyperthyroidism and ophthalmopathy. Amplification of TCR beta CDR3 regions was performed using RNA transcripts as template. TCR CDR3 underwent first-round RT-PCR with the HTBI primer set. TCRdb recomputed calls from the multiplex PCR reads with MiXCR, one row per CDR3 protein. This sample has roughly 160,000 distinct CDR3 sequences, with about 9% found just once. Patients aged 18 to 65 with hyperthyroidism were newly diagnosed, with duration under 2 months. Diagnosis rested on symptoms, serum thyroxine and TRAb, thyroid ultrasound, and orbital computed tomography. This receptor was identified in a woman aged 18 to 35 with Graves' hyperthyroidism that later progressed to Graves' ophthalmopathy. Sequenced input: blood.

In DNA, the CDR3 is TGTGCCAGCAGTTCCCTAATGGGGGAATATACGCAGTATTTT. Protein: CASSSLMGEYTQYF. The chain employs TRBV5-6 and TRBJ2-3, with D tentatively TRBD1 or TRBD2 (5 bases each). Germline assignment: CDR1 SGHDT and CDR2 YYEEEE. The CDR3 sequence is 14 residues long. Trimming left V 5 bases short and J 7 bases short, with 17 bases between.